The 5 T cell receptor beta chains presented below share a single source sample, sequenced in a study of T cell responses to AZD1222 COVID-19 vaccine. TCRdb keeps only in-frame clones here, not all; method: immunoSEQ multiplex PCR. The repertoire holds over 95,000 clones, with around 90% as singletons. The sample here was peripheral blood, taken on day 0 of AZD1222 vaccination. These receptors were collected from an adult in good health.

This CDR3 reads CASSQDYGLNTEAFF. The CDR3 coding sequence is TGCGCCAGCAGCCAAGATTATGGTTTGAACACTGAAGCTTTCTTT. The gene calls are TRBV4-3 and TRBJ1-1; no definite D call. From germline, CDR1 is LGHNA and CDR2 YSLEER. Trimming pared 0 bases from V and 0 bases from J, leaving 8 bases between. CDR3 size: 15 residues.

This clone was seen only once. The chain is built from TRBV19 and TRBJ1-3; the D is unclear. The germline V gene has CDR1 LNHDA and CDR2 SQIVND (reference sequence). This CDR3 comprises 14 residues. V shed 7 bases and J shed 7 bases, with 17 bases lying between them. The CDR3 region is CASTSTGIINTIYF. CDR3 nucleotides: TGTGCCAGTACATCCACTGGGATCATCAACACCATATATTTT.

This clone was seen only a few times. V gene TRBV3-1 (or the pseudogene TRBV3-2) combines with J gene TRBJ1-6; maybe TRBD1 (6 bases). V lost 2 bases, J lost 4 bases, and 15 bases lay in between. Germline V gives CDR1 LGHDT, CDR2 YNNKEL (reference sequence). The CDR3 has 17 amino acids. This chain's CDR3 is CASSQNRVSIYNSPLHF. In DNA, the CDR3 is TGTGCCAGCAGCCAAAACAGGGTATCTATATATAATTCACCCCTCCACTTT.

V is TRBV28 and J is TRBJ1-1, with D perhaps TRBD1 (6 bases). Germline V gives CDR1 MDHEN, CDR2 SYDVKM. This CDR3 region has 12 residues. V was shortened by 4 bases and J by 8 bases, with 11 bases between the two germline ends. The CDR3 here is CASSYDGTEAFF. As DNA, the CDR3 is TGTGCCAGCAGTTACGACGGGACAGAAGCTTTCTTT.

In this sample, this clone turned up a few times. The chain uses TRBV25-1 and TRBJ1-1; D gene uncertain. With 1 base removed from V and 9 bases from J, the gap between germline ends came to 12 bases. This CDR3 is built from 13 residues. Germline-derived CDR1 and CDR2 are MGHDK and SYGVNS. CDR3 sequence reads: CASSEWNLEQAFF. Here the CDR3 DNA reads TGTGCCAGCAGTGAATGGAACCTCGAGCAAGCTTTCTTT.